The clone carrying this T cell receptor (beta chain) showed up just a few times. Its antigen is unidentified. Each subset's genomic DNA was shared equally among a number of immunoSEQ plates. Per the authors' pipeline: Junction-only immunoSEQ sequences carried no quality scores, so filtering differed. Assay used: immunoSEQ multiplex PCR; TCRdb lists only in-frame clones, some missing. That table furnishes V, J and clone size, whereas the DNA furnished D and trimming. The table shows 150,000 to 200,000 clones, with roughly 70% occurring only once. The entry originates in a study of shared clonotypes between healthy human individuals. General study findings and limits: Compared with memory subsets, naive subsets generally had larger estimated richness.

V was clipped by 2 bases and J by 10 bases, with 9 bases between them. CDR1 MNHNS and CDR2 SASEGT come from the germline V gene. The CDR3 is 11 amino acids. This sequence was found in a man younger than 40 in good health. The rearrangement joins TRBV6-1 to TRBJ2-7; D is unclear. The sequenced sample was memory CD4+ T cells sorted from blood. The sample's subset: CD45RA-negative fraction. CDR3 loop: CASSEPGLQYF. The CDR3 DNA sequence: TGTGCCAGCAGTGAACCGGGTCTCCAGTACTTC.